The rows below give T cell receptor beta chains drawn from one sample of a study of CD8+CD57+ T cells in acquired aplastic anemia. MiXCR, applied by TCRdb to the reads, yields one record per CDR3 protein. The sample shows 200,000 to 250,000 distinct CDR3 sequences, approximately 57% of them seen only once. The material sequenced was sorted CD4+, CD8+, or CD8+CD57+ T cells (not recorded which) from PBMCs. These TCRs come from a human donor in good health. Both conserved end residues are part of each CDR3. D genes are given only for firm matches. Clone size is not always given. Where it is, it says once, few, many or a class for expanded clones.

>TRBD1|TRBJ1-4|NA|TRBV19
TGTGCCAGTAGTCGGGACAGGGTTTCAACTAATGAAAAACTGTTTTTT
CASSRDRVSTNEKLFF
>TRBD2|TRBJ2-2|once|TRBV7-6
TGTGCCAGCAGCATAGCGAGCGGGATTAGCACCGGGGAGCTGTTTTTT
CASSIASGISTGELFF
>NA|TRBJ2-7|NA|TRBV20-1
TGCAGTGCTAGCCCGAGGGGCTACGAGCAGTACTTC
CSASPRGYEQYF
>NA|TRBJ1-6|NA|TRBV7-2
TGTGCCAGCAGCCGAGCGGCAGACCGCTTGGGATCACCCCTCCACTTT
CASSRAADRLGSPLHF
>TRBD1|TRBJ2-7|few|TRBV7-6
TGTGCCAGCAGCTTAGCGACCGGGACAGGGGGCTCCGAGCAGTACTTC
CASSLATGTGGSEQYF
>NA|TRBJ2-6|NA|TRBV15
TGTGCCACCAGCAGAGAATTAGGGGAGGCCAACGTCCTGACTTTC
CATSRELGEANVLTF
>NA|TRBJ1-1|many|TRBV6-5
TGTGCCAGCAGCCCAATAACAATCACGGACAGAACCAACACTGAAGCTTTCTTT
CASSPITITDRTNTEAFF
>NA|TRBJ2-5|NA|TRBV25-1
TGTGCCAGCAGGGGGTCCCGCCTGGAGACCCAGTACTTC
CASRGSRLETQYF
>NA|TRBJ2-7|NA|TRBV7-8
TGTGCCAGCAGCCCGCGTGAGGGGACCGCCTACGAGCAGTACTTC
CASSPREGTAYEQYF
>NA|TRBJ1-1|NA|TRBV7-8
TGTGCCAGCAGCTTAGCCCGGGTATCTTTAAGGTCTGAAGCTTTCTTT
CASSLARVSLRSEAFF
>NA|TRBJ2-1|once|TRBV5-6
TGTGCCAGCAGCTTGGTGGGCCGGGATGAGCAGTTCTTC
CASSLVGRDEQFF
>NA|TRBJ1-2|NA|TRBV19
TGTGCCAGTAGTGCAACGGGCGGGGGTGGTGACTACACCTTC
CASSATGGGGDYTF
>NA|TRBJ2-1|NA|TRBV10-3
TGTGCCATCAGTGTTGAGAGGTTCGGGCAGAATGAGCAGTTCTTC
CAISVERFGQNEQFF
>NA|TRBJ2-3|many|TRBV7-9
TGTGCCAGCAGCCCAGAAGGGTTTTCGGATACGCAGTATTTT
CASSPEGFSDTQYF
>NA|TRBJ1-1|few|TRBV28
TGTGCCAGCAGTAGCCCACAGGTAGGATACACTGAAGCTTTCTTT
CASSSPQVGYTEAFF
>TRBD1|TRBJ2-7|many|TRBV20-1
TGCAGTGCTGGGGGACAGGGTAATCCCGAGCAGTACTTC
CSAGGQGNPEQYF
>TRBD2|TRBJ2-7|many|TRBV6-2/TRBV6-3
TGTGCCAGCAGTCACGAGGACGGGGGGGCCTACGAGCAGTACTTC
CASSHEDGGAYEQYF
>TRBD2|TRBJ2-5|once|TRBV15
TGTGCCACCAGCAGGGGTGGGACTAGCGGGGGTCTTTGGGAGACCCAGTACTTC
CATSRGGTSGGLWETQYF
>NA|TRBJ1-2|NA|TRBV6-6
TGTGCCAGCAGTGACTGGGACACCGCATTCTATGGCTACACCTTC
CASSDWDTAFYGYTF
>NA|TRBJ2-7|NA|TRBV6-5
TGTGCCAGCAGTCACGCAGGAGAGTACTTC
CASSHAGEYF
>NA|TRBJ2-7|NA|TRBV19
TGTGCCTGGAGTGTCCAGGTCGGGGGCTCCTACGAGCAGTACTTC
CAWSVQVGGSYEQYF
>NA|TRBJ2-3|NA|TRBV24-1
TGTGCCACCAGTGATTCGGGGCACTATACGCAGTATTTT
CATSDSGHYTQYF
>NA|TRBJ1-2|few|TRBV4-3
TGCGCCAGCAGCCCCCCCGGAATTGATAATGGCTACACCTTT
CASSPPGIDNGYTF
>NA|TRBJ2-1|many|TRBV9
TGTGCCAGCAGCGTAGCCAGGGACCTCTACAATGAGCAGTTCTTC
CASSVARDLYNEQFF
>TRBD2|TRBJ2-2|NA|TRBV19
TGTGCCAGTACCCCACTAGCGAGAGGGCCAGGTACCGGGGAGCTGTTTTTT
CASTPLARGPGTGELFF
>NA|TRBJ1-5|few|TRBV20-1
TGCAGTGCTAGAGCAGCCTATGGCAGTCAGCCCCAGCATTTT
CSARAAYGSQPQHF
>NA|TRBJ2-5|few|TRBV7-6
TGTGCCAGCAGCCCCGGGGTGGGAGAGACCCAGTACTTC
CASSPGVGETQYF
>NA|TRBJ1-4|NA|TRBV29-1
TGCAGCGCTGGGGTGTCCAACCGCGCAACTAATGAAAAACTGTTTTTT
CSAGVSNRATNEKLFF
>TRBD2|TRBJ2-1|once|TRBV24-1
TGTGCCACCAGTGATCCGCGAGCGGGAGTTGGGGGTGAGCAGTTCTTC
CATSDPRAGVGGEQFF
>NA|TRBJ2-7|NA|TRBV7-8
TGTGCCAGCAGCCCGGGACAATACTACGAGCAGTACTTC
CASSPGQYYEQYF
>NA|TRBJ2-1|NA|TRBV4-1
TGCGCCAGCAGCCTTGAGATCGAGAGCTCCTACAATGAGCAGTTCTTC
CASSLEIESSYNEQFF
>NA|TRBJ2-7|NA|TRBV15
TGTGCCACCAGCACGCCCGGACAGACCTCCTACGAGCAGTACTTC
CATSTPGQTSYEQYF
>NA|TRBJ1-5|NA|TRBV9
TGTGCCAGCAGCGACCGGGACAACGCCTACGAGCATTTT
CASSDRDNAYEHF
>NA|TRBJ2-7|NA|TRBV5-1
TGCGCCAGCGCCTTTGGGACTGCTTACGAGCAGTACTTC
CASAFGTAYEQYF
>TRBD2|TRBJ2-1|NA|TRBV7-8
TGTGCCAGCAGCTTACCTACCGGGACTAGCGGGAGAGCCATATCGGGGAATGAGCAGTTCTTC
CASSLPTGTSGRAISGNEQFF
>NA|TRBJ2-7|NA|TRBV12-3/TRBV12-4
TGTGCCAGCAGTTATGTGGAGGCCTACGAGCAGTACTTC
CASSYVEAYEQYF
>TRBD1|TRBJ1-5|NA|TRBV7-6
TGTGCCAGCAGCTTAGGTACAGGGGGATTATACGAGCATTTT
CASSLGTGGLYEHF
>TRBD1|TRBJ1-3|NA|TRBV2
TGTGCCAGCAGTCCCGGACAGGGGGCCGGAAACACCATATATTTT
CASSPGQGAGNTIYF
>NA|TRBJ2-2|NA|TRBV13
TGTGCCAGCAGCCCCAGAGGTAACACCGGGGAGCTGTTTTTT
CASSPRGNTGELFF
>NA|TRBJ2-7|NA|TRBV10-3
TGTGCCATCATGGGGATAAATAGCTACGAGCAGTACTTC
CAIMGINSYEQYF
>NA|TRBJ2-1|NA|TRBV19
TGTGCCAGTAGCCAACCCGGAGGAGGGGGCCCATTAGGTGAGCAGTTCTTC
CASSQPGGGGPLGEQFF
>NA|TRBJ2-5|NA|TRBV25-1
TGTGCCAGCAGCTTCATGGGGCAAGAGACCCAGTACTTC
CASSFMGQETQYF
>NA|TRBJ2-2|NA|TRBV9
TGTGCCAGCAGCCCGAGGGGGGACCCGAACACCGGGGAGCTGTTTTTT
CASSPRGDPNTGELFF
>NA|TRBJ2-1|many|TRBV7-7
TGTGCTAGCAGCTTTCCGGGAGACAATGAGCAGTTCTTC
CASSFPGDNEQFF
>NA|TRBJ2-5|NA|TRBV7-3
TGTGCCAGCAGCTTAAATGCAGGGGAGACCCAGTACTTC
CASSLNAGETQYF
>NA|TRBJ2-1|many|TRBV11-1
TGTGCCAGCAGCTTAGAAGGGGCCCCGCCTTACAATGAGCAGTTCTTC
CASSLEGAPPYNEQFF
>TRBD2|TRBJ2-7|few|TRBV20-1
TGCAGTGCCCTCCGGGGCGGGGGGCCCACGGGGCAGTACTTC
CSALRGGGPTGQYF